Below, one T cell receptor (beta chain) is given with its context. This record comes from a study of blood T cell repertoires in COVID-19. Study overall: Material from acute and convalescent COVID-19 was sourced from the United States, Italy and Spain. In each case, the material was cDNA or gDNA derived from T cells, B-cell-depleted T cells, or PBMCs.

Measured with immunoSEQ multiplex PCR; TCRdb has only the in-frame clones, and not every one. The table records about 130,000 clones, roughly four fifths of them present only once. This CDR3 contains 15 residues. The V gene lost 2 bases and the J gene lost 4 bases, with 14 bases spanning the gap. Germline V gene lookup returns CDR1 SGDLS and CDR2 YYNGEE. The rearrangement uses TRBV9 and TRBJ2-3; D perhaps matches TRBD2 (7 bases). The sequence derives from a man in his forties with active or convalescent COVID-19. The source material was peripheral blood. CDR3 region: CASSVAGGPPDTQYF. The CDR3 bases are TGTGCCAGCAGCGTTGCCGGGGGGCCACCAGATACGCAGTATTTT.